Here is one T cell receptor (beta chain) with its context. Other DNA sequences in this sample translate to the same CDR3. Germline CDR1 LNHDA, CDR2 SQIVND (reference sequence). The V end lost 3 bases, the J end lost 5 bases, and 4 bases lay between the germline ends. The CDR3 covers 11 residues. The sample is drawn from a study of PD-L1 blockade in urothelial cancer. Looking at the study overall: At 3 weeks (second dose) and 6 weeks after starting treatment, blood was analyzed.

The assay was immunoSEQ multiplex PCR, and TCRdb's table has in-frame clones only and misses some. The sample has 100,000 or so clones; under 85% are singletons. The V gene is TRBV19, the J gene TRBJ2-5; D ambiguous. The clonotype comes from a man in his fifties with urothelial cancer. The sample here was PBMCs, taken around atezolizumab (anti-PD-L1) treatment. CDR3 region: CASSIRETQYF. The CDR3 coding sequence is TGTGCCAGTAGTATTCGGGAGACCCAGTACTTC. Drawing the rest from reference TRBV19 and TRBJ2-5, the complete variable domain is DGGITQSPKYLFRKEGQNVTLSCEQNLNHDAMYWYRQDPGQGLRLIYYSQIVNDFQKGDIAEGYSVSREKKESFPLTVTSAQKNPTAFYLCASSIRETQYFGPGTRLLVL.